Sequencing of this T cell receptor (beta chain) was carried out in a study of human T cells and chemical hapten exposure. TCRdb called the RACE reads again in MiXCR, with one record for every CDR3 protein. Of some 77,000 distinct CDR3 sequences in the sample, about 9.4% were seen once. Time point given: patch test 1, 2 weeks after DPC sensitization. Treatment: therapeutic diphenylcyclopropenone sensitization with weekly scalp DPC. CDR3 size: 13 residues. The V and J ends lost 0 bases and 9 bases respectively, with 15 bases between them. CDR1 is DFQATT, CDR2 SNEGSKA, per germline (reference sequence). This chain connects TRBV20-1 to TRBJ2-7; possible D gene TRBD2, 6 bases. The clonotype was recovered from a woman in her forties or fifties with alopecia areata. Some clones in this sample may be carry-over from other donors' samples. The input for sequencing was whole blood, taken in connection with sensitization to the hapten diphenylcyclopropenone (DPC). CDR3 coding DNA: TGCAGTGCTAGAGATGTAGGAGGGCCGGCGCAGTACTTC. It is translated as CSARDVGGPAQYF.